The 5 T cell receptor beta chains given below trace back to one sample, sequenced in a study of OX40 agonist ivuxolimab in advanced cancers. Generated by immunoSEQ multiplex PCR, the TCRdb table keeps only in-frame clones and is missing some. Of 45,000 to 60,000 clones in the sample, roughly 90% were seen once. Source: CD4+ or CD8+ T cells sorted from blood, taken in a trial of the OX40 agonist ivuxolimab. Receptors originate from an adult with an advanced solid tumor such as melanoma, head and neck, liver or kidney cancer.

This chain links TRBV5-1 with TRBJ2-5; D gene uncertain. Trimming removed 1 base from V and 1 base from J, with 8 bases in between. Looked up from germline, CDR1 is SGHRS and CDR2 is YFSETQ. This CDR3 comprises 14 residues. The CDR3 region has the DNA TGCGCCAGCAGCTTGCAGAACCGCCAAGAGACCCAGTACTTC. Its protein product is CASSLQNRQETQYF. The full variable domain, rest sourced from reference TRBV5-1 and TRBJ2-5, is KAGVTQTPRYLIKTRGQQVTLSCSPISGHRSVSWYQQTPGQGLQFLFEYFSETQRNKGNFPGRFSGRQFSNSRSEMNVSTLELGDSALYLCASSLQNRQETQYFGPGTRLLVL.

The J gene is TRBJ2-5, the V gene TRBV4-1; D is possibly TRBD1 (6 bases). Trimming removed 1 base from V and 7 bases from J, with 16 bases in between. The CDR3 extends over 15 amino acids. Germline CDR1 and CDR2: MGHRA and YSYEKL. The CDR3 is CASSQVTGDWGTQYF. In DNA, the CDR3 is TGCGCCAGCAGCCAAGTGACAGGTGACTGGGGGACCCAGTACTTC.

The chain has TRBV14 and TRBJ2-4; D is perhaps TRBD2 (6 bases). Germline V lookup: CDR1 SGHDN, CDR2 FVKESK. The length of the CDR3 is 15 residues. V was clipped by 0 bases and J by 7 bases, with 13 bases between them. CDR3 protein: CASSQEVGGNNIQYF. In DNA form, the CDR3 reads TGTGCCAGCAGCCAAGAGGTGGGCGGGAATAACATTCAGTACTTC.

The V and J genes are TRBV28 and TRBJ2-7; tentative D call: TRBD1 (5 bases). The CDR3 has 12 residues. In germline, CDR1 is MDHEN, CDR2 SYDVKM. The V end lost 5 bases, the J end lost 4 bases, and 9 bases lay between the germline ends. The CDR3 sequence: CASSVTGYEQYF. Here the CDR3 DNA reads TGTGCCAGCAGTGTTACAGGATACGAGCAGTACTTC.

The chain has TRBV18 and TRBJ2-2, with 8 bases aligning to TRBD2. The CDR3 has 15 residues. V dropped 3 bases and J dropped 4; count of bases not matched to a gene: 4. CDR1 is KGHSH, CDR2 LQKENI, per germline. The CDR3 protein is CASSPGLGFTGELFF. The CDR3 nucleotides are TGTGCCAGCTCACCGGGACTAGGGTTCACCGGGGAGCTGTTTTTT.